A single sample gave rise to the 31 T cell receptor beta chains below, sequenced in a study of cytomegalovirus exposure and HLA in healthy donors. Vbeta (60) and Jbeta (13) primers were used in the PCR. Generated by immunoSEQ multiplex PCR, the TCRdb table keeps only in-frame clones and is missing some. The repertoire consists of fewer than 150,000 clones, with approximately 73% occurring once and the leading ten covering around 15%. The sample was PBMCs. The receptors originated from a human donor in good health.

This clone was seen a handful of times. J is TRBJ2-1 and V is TRBV19, with D possibly matching TRBD1 (6 bases). The CDR3 extends over 15 amino acids. Trimming shortened V by 11 bases and J by 1 base, and 18 bases separated the two germline ends. Germline values: CDR1 LNHDA, CDR2 SQIVND (reference sequence). CDR3 in DNA: TGTGCCTCCCAGGCCCGGCAGGGGTCCTACAATGAGCAGTTCTTC. This sequence encodes CASQARQGSYNEQFF.

This clone showed up just a few times. This chain joins TRBV21-1 and TRBJ2-7; the table's D call, TRBD1, was not checked against the DNA. TRBV21-1 is a pseudogene. This CDR3 contains 16 residues. The CDR3 DNA reads TGTGCCAGCGTCAGAAATACTCCGGGACAGAACTACGAGCAGTACTTC. It encodes CASVRNTPGQNYEQYF.

The genes are TRBV5-1 and TRBJ2-2; 7 bases fit TRBD1. V gave up 4 bases and J gave up 0 bases; unmatched junction bases: 3. The CDR3 runs 15 residues. Germline loops: CDR1 SGHRS, CDR2 YFSETQ. The DNA for the CDR3 is TGCGCCAGCAGCGCCGGACAGGCGAACACCGGGGAGCTGTTTTTT. Translating gives CASSAGQANTGELFF.

The rearrangement joins TRBV5-4 to TRBJ2-1, with TRBD1 identical over 11 bases. The ends lost 6 bases at V and 4 bases at J; junction bases unmatched: 12. The germline V gene encodes CDR1 SGHNT and CDR2 YYREEE (reference sequence). The CDR3 has 17 amino acids. This CDR3 reads CASIGRGGTGGYNEQFF. DNA for the CDR3: TGTGCCAGCATTGGGCGCGGGGGGACAGGGGGGTACAATGAGCAGTTCTTC.

This CDR3 reads CASSFTASGVETQYF. DNA of the CDR3: TGCGCCAGCAGCTTTACGGCTAGCGGGGTAGAGACCCAGTACTTC. The rearrangement joins TRBV5-1 to TRBJ2-5, with 9 bases that match TRBD2. The trim removed 2 bases at V and 4 bases at J, leaving 6 bases unmatched. Germline V lookup: CDR1 SGHRS, CDR2 YFSETQ. The CDR3 runs to 15 residues.

The rearrangement joins TRBV10-3 to TRBJ2-5; D perhaps matches TRBD1 (6 bases). Trimming removed 7 bases from V and 5 bases from J, with 14 bases in between. CDR1 and CDR2 (germline): ENHRY, SYGVKD. CDR3 length: 13 amino acids. In DNA form, the CDR3 reads TGTGCCATCACTCCAGGGGCAGGGGAGACCCAGTACTTC. Its protein product is CAITPGAGETQYF.

V usage is TRBV7-8 and J usage is TRBJ1-4; no clear D. V lost 4 bases, J lost 0 bases, and 12 bases lay in between. The CDR3 extends over 16 amino acids. Germline V gene lookup returns CDR1 SGHVS and CDR2 FQNEAQ. The CDR3 protein is CASSSSGIATNEKLFF. In nucleotides, the CDR3 is TGTGCCAGCAGCTCCTCCGGGATTGCAACTAATGAAAAACTGTTTTTT.

The chain couples TRBV9 to TRBJ2-5; TRBD2 aligns across 8 bases. Losses at the gene ends were 0 bases for V and 6 bases for J; bases not matched to a gene: 10. The CDR3 contains 16 residues. CDR1 SGDLS and CDR2 YYNGEE come from the germline V gene. As DNA, the CDR3 is TGTGCCAGCAGCGTAGAGATCGGGGGGGCAGGAAAGACCCAGTACTTC. Translation gives CASSVEIGGAGKTQYF.

V and J are TRBV7-3 and TRBJ2-5, with D possibly TRBD2 on 5 matching bases. This CDR3 contains 16 residues. Germline values: CDR1 SGHTA, CDR2 FQGTGA. V was trimmed by 1 base and J by 3 bases, leaving 15 bases between them. CDR3 amino acids: CASSLRPSGTEETQYF. The CDR3 DNA is TGTGCCAGCAGCTTAAGACCCTCGGGAACTGAAGAGACCCAGTACTTC.

This clone was recorded once. This chain joins TRBV12-5 and TRBJ2-1, with 7 nucleotides matching TRBD2. V gave up 0 bases and J gave up 9 bases; unmatched junction bases: 11. The CDR3 consists of 16 residues. Per germline, CDR1 LGHNT and CDR2 FRNRAP. CDR3 in amino acids: CASGLVQGGRRSEQFF. The DNA for the CDR3 is TGTGCTAGTGGTTTGGTACAAGGCGGGAGAAGGAGTGAGCAGTTCTTC.

The chain couples TRBV19 to TRBJ1-6, with D uncertain. Germline values: CDR1 LNHDA, CDR2 SQIVND (reference sequence). The CDR3 runs to 13 residues. V lost 7 bases and J 10 bases, leaving 14 bases between the germline ends. The CDR3 protein is CASNQLTPSPLHF. In nucleotides, the CDR3 is TGTGCCAGTAACCAATTGACACCCTCACCCCTCCACTTT.

The chain carries TRBV9 and TRBJ1-5; no firm D call. This CDR3 is 13 amino acids long. The V end was cut by 0 bases, the J end by 5 bases, with 6 bases between. From germline, CDR1 is SGDLS and CDR2 YYNGEE. The CDR3 loop reads CASSVEEYQPQHF. CDR3 DNA: TGTGCCAGCAGCGTAGAGGAGTATCAGCCCCAGCATTTT.

This chain connects TRBV5-5 to TRBJ1-1, with D possibly matching TRBD1 (5 bases). Germline assignment: CDR1 SGHKS and CDR2 YYEKEE (reference sequence). The V end lost 0 bases, the J end lost 7 bases, and 13 bases lay between the germline ends. CDR3 length: 14 amino acids. The CDR3 coding sequence is TGTGCCAGCAGCTTGGCCGGGCCGGGGGGTGAAGCTTTCTTT. Its translation: CASSLAGPGGEAFF.

CDR3 nucleotides: TGCGCCAGCAGCTTGGGTGAGGGACTAGGGGGGAATGAGCAGTTCTTC. It translates to CASSLGEGLGGNEQFF. The chain links TRBV5-1 to TRBJ2-1; 8 bases agree with TRBD2. CDR3 length: 16 residues. The V segment lost 0 bases and the J segment 7 bases; nucleotides outside the gene matches: 9. CDR1 SGHRS and CDR2 YFSETQ come from the germline V gene.

V gene TRBV5-1 combines with J gene TRBJ1-1, with D uncertain. The V and J ends lost 1 base and 5 bases respectively, with 9 bases between them. Germline CDR1 SGHRS, CDR2 YFSETQ. This CDR3 contains 13 residues. The chain's CDR3 is CASSLLRGTEAFF. In DNA, the CDR3 is TGCGCCAGCAGCTTGTTGAGAGGGACTGAAGCTTTCTTT.

This clone came up a few times. The chain employs TRBV5-1 and TRBJ2-7; the D gene is possibly TRBD1 (5 bases). The germline V and J ends were trimmed by 3 bases and 3 bases, with 13 bases remaining between them. The CDR3 loop spans 14 amino acids. Per germline, CDR1 SGHRS and CDR2 YFSETQ. The CDR3 coding sequence is TGCGCCAGCAGCTATTCAAAGGGGTTCTACGAGCAGTACTTC. This gives the protein CASSYSKGFYEQYF.

As to this clone: The sample carries other DNA sequences with the same CDR3. The V gene is TRBV5-1, the J gene TRBJ2-5, with TRBD2 as a possible D gene (5 bases). The V and J ends lost 0 bases and 4 bases respectively, with 16 bases between them. CDR1 and CDR2 from the germline V gene are SGHRS and YFSETQ. The CDR3 is 16 residues long. Written as DNA, the CDR3 is TGCGCCAGCAGCTTGGCTCCTAGCCTAGTCCGAGAGACCCAGTACTTC. It codes for CASSLAPSLVRETQYF.

The genes are TRBV4-1 and TRBJ2-7; a possible D gene is TRBD1 (5 bases). V lost 1 base, J lost 2 bases, and 15 bases lay in between. The CDR3 sequence is 16 residues long. The germline V gene encodes CDR1 MGHRA and CDR2 YSYEKL. CDR3 amino acids: CASSQVGKGFPYEQYF. In nucleotides, the CDR3 is TGCGCCAGCAGCCAAGTTGGAAAGGGGTTCCCCTACGAGCAGTACTTC.

CDR3 bases: TGCGCCAGCAGCCAAGATAATACGGGCGGGACTAGGGCCGGGGAGCTGTTTTTT. This codes for CASSQDNTGGTRAGELFF. This chain uses TRBV4-1 with TRBJ2-2, with 8 bases aligning to TRBD2. This CDR3 is 18 amino acids long. The V segment lost 0 bases and the J segment 6 bases; nucleotides outside the gene matches: 12. CDR1 is MGHRA, CDR2 YSYEKL, per germline.

This chain's CDR3 is CASSFGTTYNEQFF. DNA of the CDR3: TGTGCCAGCAGCTTTGGGACTACCTACAATGAGCAGTTCTTC. This chain connects TRBV7-2 to TRBJ2-1; 7 bases fit TRBD2. Germline lookup yields CDR1 SGHTA and CDR2 FQGNSA. With V trimmed by 3 bases and J by 2 bases, 1 base remained unmatched. The CDR3 covers 14 residues.

There are a few counts of this clone. V usage is TRBV13 and J usage is TRBJ2-2; weak D call: TRBD1 (6 bases). The germline V and J ends were trimmed by 0 bases and 1 base, with 6 bases remaining between them. The CDR3 runs to 15 residues. Germline V gives CDR1 PRHDT, CDR2 FYEKMQ (reference sequence). The CDR3 spells CASSLGTGNTGELFF. In DNA, the CDR3 is TGTGCCAGCAGCTTAGGGACAGGGAACACCGGGGAGCTGTTTTTT. The entire variable domain, with the rest obtained from reference TRBV13 and TRBJ2-2, is as follows: AAGVIQSPRHLIKEKRETATLKCYPIPRHDTVYWYQQGPGQDPQFLISFYEKMQSDKGSIPDRFSAQQFSDYHSELNMSSLELGDSALYFCASSLGTGNTGELFFGEGSRLTVL.

The chain joins TRBV19 to TRBJ1-5, with TRBD1 matching 7 bases. The V and J ends lost 6 bases and 0 bases, in that order; junction bases with no gene match: 5. Looked up from germline, CDR1 is LNHDA and CDR2 is SQIVND (reference sequence). The CDR3 length is 15 residues. This chain's CDR3 is CASRNGQVSNQPQHF. The CDR3 DNA is TGTGCCAGTAGGAACGGACAGGTTAGCAATCAGCCCCAGCATTTT.

The rearrangement links TRBV9 to TRBJ2-1; D is perhaps TRBD1 (5 bases). The CDR3 sequence is 15 residues long. Germline CDR1 reads SGDLS; CDR2 reads YYNGEE. Between the trimmed V and J ends, which lost 0 bases and 4 bases, there was a span of 11 bases. CDR3 sequence reads: CASSVDSQGYNEQFF. CDR3 bases: TGTGCCAGCAGCGTAGACAGTCAGGGTTACAATGAGCAGTTCTTC.

The chain links TRBV5-6 to TRBJ1-1, with a possible D match to TRBD1 (6 bases). Trimming stripped 4 bases from V and 0 bases from J, with 16 bases between. CDR1 and CDR2 (germline): SGHDT, YYEEEE. This CDR3 is 16 amino acids long. CDR3 sequence: CASSPPGGGVNTEAFF. CDR3 in DNA: TGTGCCAGCAGCCCGCCGGGGGGCGGGGTGAACACTGAAGCTTTCTTT.

V and J are TRBV6-4 and TRBJ1-5; D remains ambiguous. Germline loops: CDR1 MRHNA, CDR2 SNTAGT. Trimming cost V 5 bases and J 7 bases, with 12 bases left between them. The CDR3 loop spans 13 amino acids. The CDR3 spells CASSPTTEQPQHF. DNA of the CDR3: TGTGCCAGCAGTCCCACCACGGAGCAGCCCCAGCATTTT.

The chain links TRBV18 to TRBJ1-2, with 10 bases lining up with TRBD1. Unmatched junction bases numbered 9, after V lost 9 bases and J lost 8 bases. Germline V gene data show CDR1 as KGHSH and CDR2 as LQKENI. The CDR3 totals 13 residues. This CDR3 reads CASFDDRGPGYTF. The CDR3 DNA reads TGTGCCAGTTTCGACGACAGGGGGCCCGGCTACACCTTC.

The rearrangement links TRBV18 to TRBJ2-2; no reliable D call. V was cut by 1 base and J by 5 bases, with 11 bases left in between. Germline values: CDR1 KGHSH, CDR2 LQKENI. The CDR3 totals 15 residues. This CDR3 reads CASSPLAERTGELFF. The CDR3 DNA follows: TGTGCCAGCTCACCACTGGCGGAGAGGACCGGGGAGCTGTTTTTT. Full variable domain (rest looked up from reference TRBV18 and TRBJ2-2): NAGVMQNPRHLVRRRGQEARLRCSPMKGHSHVYWYRQLPEEGLKFMVYLQKENIIDESGMPKERFSAEFPKEGPSILRIQQVVRGDSAAYFCASSPLAERTGELFFGEGSRLTVL.

The chain combines TRBV4-2 with TRBJ2-7, with TRBD1 matching 7 bases. The CDR3 covers 13 residues. The V segment lost 8 bases and the J segment 4 bases; nucleotides outside the gene matches: 8. Germline assignment: CDR1 LGHNA and CDR2 YNFKEQ. The CDR3 is CASEVSRGYEQYF. The CDR3 nucleotides read TGTGCCAGCGAGGTGTCCAGGGGGTACGAGCAGTACTTC.

The chain is built from TRBV2 and TRBJ2-2, with D maybe TRBD2 (5 bases). The ends were cut back, 7 bases at V and 0 bases at J, with 15 bases in the middle. There are 16 residues in the CDR3. Germline CDR1 SNHLY, CDR2 FYNNEI. The CDR3 is CASTGEGRTNTGELFF. The DNA for the CDR3 is TGTGCCAGCACCGGGGAAGGTAGAACGAACACCGGGGAGCTGTTTTTT. Together with reference TRBV2 and TRBJ2-2, the CDR3 gives the full variable domain: EPEVTQTPSHQVTQMGQEVILRCVPISNHLYFYWYRQILGQKVEFLVSFYNNEISEKSEIFDDQFSVERPDGSNFTLKIRSTKLEDSAMYFCASTGEGRTNTGELFFGEGSRLTVL.

This chain links TRBV19 with TRBJ2-6; 8 nucleotides match TRBD1. Per the germline V gene, CDR1 is LNHDA and CDR2 is SQIVND (reference sequence). J lost 0 bases, V lost 7 bases, and 17 bases had no gene match. This CDR3 is built from 20 residues. The CDR3 here is CASTPKWDRQYSSGANVLTF. The CDR3 nucleotides read TGTGCCAGTACCCCAAAGTGGGACAGGCAATATAGCTCTGGGGCCAACGTCCTGACTTTC.

This chain links TRBV18 with TRBJ2-7; 11 nucleotides line up with TRBD2. There are 15 residues in the CDR3. Per the germline V gene, CDR1 is KGHSH and CDR2 is LQKENI. V shed 3 bases and J 2 bases; nucleotides not matched to a gene: 3. CDR3 DNA: TGTGCCAGCTCACCGGAGACTAGCGGGACCTACGAGCAGTACTTC. Its protein is CASSPETSGTYEQYF.